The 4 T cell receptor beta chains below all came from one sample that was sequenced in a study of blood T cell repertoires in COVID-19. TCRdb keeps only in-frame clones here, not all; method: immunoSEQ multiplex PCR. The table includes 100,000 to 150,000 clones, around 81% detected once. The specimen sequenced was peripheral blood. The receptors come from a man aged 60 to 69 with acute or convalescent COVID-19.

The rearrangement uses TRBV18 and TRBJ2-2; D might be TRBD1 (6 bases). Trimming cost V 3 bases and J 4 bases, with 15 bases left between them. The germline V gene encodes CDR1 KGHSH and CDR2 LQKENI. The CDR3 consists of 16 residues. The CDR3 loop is CASSPQTGWGTGELFF. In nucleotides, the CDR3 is TGTGCCAGCTCACCCCAGACAGGTTGGGGCACCGGGGAGCTGTTTTTT.

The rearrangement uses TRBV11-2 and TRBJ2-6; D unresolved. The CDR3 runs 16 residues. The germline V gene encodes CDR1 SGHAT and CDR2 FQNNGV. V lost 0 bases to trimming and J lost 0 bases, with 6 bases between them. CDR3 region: CASSLESNSGANVLTF. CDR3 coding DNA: TGTGCCAGCAGCTTAGAGTCTAACTCTGGGGCCAACGTCCTGACTTTC.

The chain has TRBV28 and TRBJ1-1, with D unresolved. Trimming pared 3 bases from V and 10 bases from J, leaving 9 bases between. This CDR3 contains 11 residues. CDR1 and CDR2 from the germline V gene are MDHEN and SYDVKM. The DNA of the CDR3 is TGTGCCAGCAGTTTGATGAATAGAGCTTTCTTT. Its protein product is CASSLMNRAFF.

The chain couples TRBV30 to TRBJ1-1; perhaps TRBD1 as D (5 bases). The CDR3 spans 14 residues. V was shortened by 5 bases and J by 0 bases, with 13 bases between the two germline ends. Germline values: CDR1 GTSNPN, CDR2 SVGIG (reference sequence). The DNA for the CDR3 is TGTGCCTGGTATAGACAGACCATGAACACTGAAGCTTTCTTT. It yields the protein CAWYRQTMNTEAFF.